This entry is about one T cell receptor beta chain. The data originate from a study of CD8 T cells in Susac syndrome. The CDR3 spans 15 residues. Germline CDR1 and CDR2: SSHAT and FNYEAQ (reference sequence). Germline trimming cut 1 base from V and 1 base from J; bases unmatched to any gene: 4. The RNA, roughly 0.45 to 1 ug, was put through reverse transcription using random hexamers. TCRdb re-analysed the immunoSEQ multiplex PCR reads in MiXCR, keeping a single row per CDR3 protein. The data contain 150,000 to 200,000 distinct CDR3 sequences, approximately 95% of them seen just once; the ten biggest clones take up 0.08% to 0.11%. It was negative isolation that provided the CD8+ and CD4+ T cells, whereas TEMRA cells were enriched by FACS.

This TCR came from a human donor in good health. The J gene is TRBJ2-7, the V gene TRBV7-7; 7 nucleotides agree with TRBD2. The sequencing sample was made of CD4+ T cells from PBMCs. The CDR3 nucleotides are TGTGCCAGCAGCTTAGGGGAGGGAGTTTCCTACGAGCAGTACTTC. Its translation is CASSLGEGVSYEQYF.